These 31 T cell receptor beta chains share one sample of origin, sequenced in a study of neurological immune-mediated disorders. TCRdb processed the 5' RACE reads anew with MiXCR; each CDR3 protein has one entry. The data contain 55,000 to 75,000 distinct CDR3 sequences, 2.5% of them singletons. The sample was PBMCs. The source of these receptors is a man aged 50-59 years with multiple sclerosis.

This clonotype was detected many times. The chain carries TRBV28 and TRBJ2-3; D not certain. The CDR3 loop spans 14 amino acids. Trimming pared 5 bases from V and 1 base from J, leaving 10 bases between. Germline lookup yields CDR1 MDHEN and CDR2 SYDVKM. CDR3 region: CASSPPWGTDTQYF. CDR3 DNA sequence: TGTGCCAGCAGTCCCCCGTGGGGCACAGATACGCAGTATTTT.

This clonotype was picked up many times. This chain links TRBV27 with TRBJ1-5, with D possibly being TRBD1 (6 bases). Germline values: CDR1 MNHEY, CDR2 SMNVEV (reference sequence). The CDR3 is 16 amino acids. Between the trimmed V and J ends, which lost 3 bases and 7 bases, there was a span of 19 bases. The CDR3: CASSLDPQGLWQPQHF. The CDR3 nucleotides read TGTGCCAGCAGTTTGGACCCACAGGGCTTGTGGCAGCCCCAGCATTTT.

On this clonotype itself: The germline gene is not matched at one end of the junction; a read error may be the cause. This chain links TRBV18 with TRBJ2-5, with D unresolved. Per the germline V gene, CDR1 is KGHSH and CDR2 is LQKENI. This CDR3 is built from 15 residues. CDR3 protein: CASSPSLLDQETQYF. The DNA of the CDR3 is TGTGCCAGCTCACCTTCGTTACTGGACCAGGAGACCCAGTACTTC.

This clonotype was detected ten times or more. V usage is TRBV3-1 and J usage is TRBJ2-1; TRBD2 agrees at 10 bases. This CDR3 is 15 amino acids long. CDR1 LGHDT and CDR2 YNNKEL come from the germline V gene (reference sequence). Unmatched junction bases numbered 8, after V lost 6 bases and J lost 6 bases. The CDR3 loop reads CASRLTSGASNEQFF. CDR3 DNA: TGTGCCAGCAGACTAACTAGCGGGGCCTCCAATGAGCAGTTCTTC.

This clonotype was counted at least ten times. This chain links TRBV29-1 with TRBJ2-5; no reliable D call. This CDR3 is 13 amino acids long. Germline V gives CDR1 SQVTM, CDR2 ANQGSEA. V gave up 3 bases and J gave up 4 bases, with 12 bases separating them. CDR3: CSVDRLGRETQYF. CDR3 DNA sequence: TGCAGCGTTGACAGGCTCGGTCGAGAGACCCAGTACTTC.

This clonotype was observed many times. This sequence joins TRBV6-2 or TRBV6-3 and TRBJ1-4, with TRBD1 as a possible D gene (5 bases). Per the germline V gene, CDR1 is MNHEY and CDR2 is SVGEGT. Trimming removed 7 bases from V and 7 bases from J, with 16 bases in between. This CDR3 spans 14 amino acids. CDR3 sequence reads: CASKLDTSTEKLFF. The CDR3 region has the DNA TGTGCCAGCAAGTTGGACACGTCAACTGAAAAACTGTTTTTT.

This clonotype was recorded many times. V gene TRBV5-6 combines with J gene TRBJ1-2, with 10 bases aligning to TRBD1. The germline V gene has CDR1 SGHDT and CDR2 YYEEEE. CDR3 size: 14 residues. V shed 4 bases, J shed 7 bases, and the junction held 7 bases outside the gene matches. The CDR3: CASSPGTGVRGYTF. CDR3 nucleotide sequence: TGTGCCAGCAGCCCCGGGACAGGGGTTCGTGGCTACACCTTC.

This clonotype was seen repeatedly, ten times or more. The chain joins TRBV27 to TRBJ1-2, with 8 bases fitting TRBD1. Germline assignment: CDR1 MNHEY and CDR2 SMNVEV (reference sequence). The CDR3 runs to 13 residues. Trimming cost V 6 bases and J 6 bases; bases outside gene matches: 6. CDR3 coding DNA: TGTGCCAGCAGCCCGCAGGGGGCTGATGGCTACACCTTC. Protein sequence: CASSPQGADGYTF.

This clonotype was detected many times. A read error may produce the germline difference seen at one junction end. The chain is built from TRBV18 and TRBJ2-7; 10 bases match TRBD2. Germline-derived CDR1 and CDR2 are KGHSH and LQKENI. CDR3 length equals 14 residues. The DNA for the CDR3 is TGTGCCAGCTCACCCGATGCGGTAGCGGGGGGACAAGACTTC. This encodes CASSPDAVAGGQDF.

This clonotype was observed at least ten times. The gene calls are TRBV9 and TRBJ2-3; 8 positions agree with TRBD1. Germline V gene lookup returns CDR1 SGDLS and CDR2 YYNGEE. The trim removed 6 bases at V and 6 bases at J, leaving 6 bases unmatched. The CDR3 is made up of 13 amino acids. Here the CDR3 DNA reads TGTGCCAGCAACAGGGGGATAGACGATACGCAGTATTTT. Translated: CASNRGIDDTQYF.

This clonotype showed up many times. The CDR3 protein is CASSFSGGTYEQYF. The CDR3 coding sequence is TGCGCCAGCAGCTTTAGCGGGGGAACCTACGAGCAGTACTTC. The rearrangement joins TRBV5-1 to TRBJ2-7; 9 bases map to TRBD2. The CDR3 spans 14 residues. Germline V gene sequence: CDR1 SGHRS, CDR2 YFSETQ. The J segment lost 2 bases and the V segment lost 2 bases, leaving 2 bases of the junction unmatched.

Within the sample, this clonotype is medium-sized. The V gene is TRBV29-1, the J gene TRBJ2-3; TRBD1 or TRBD2 may be the D gene (6 bases each). Per germline, CDR1 SQVTM and CDR2 ANQGSEA. Deletions cut 6 bases from V and 6 bases from J, with 19 bases between. This CDR3 has 14 residues. The CDR3: CSVASWGAADTQYF. The CDR3 bases are TGCAGCGTGGCGTCCTGGGGGGCAGCGGATACGCAGTATTTT.

This clonotype was recorded many times. V is TRBV29-1 and J is TRBJ2-7; 10 bases fit TRBD1. V trimming: 5 bases; J trimming: 7 bases; junction bases outside the gene matches: 5. The germline CDR1 and CDR2 sequences are SQVTM and ANQGSEA. This CDR3 is built from 12 residues. The DNA of the CDR3 is TGCAGCGTTCGACAGGGGGCTAGGGAGCAGTACTTC. This sequence encodes CSVRQGAREQYF.

This clonotype appeared many times. The CDR3 protein is CASSSEASYEQYF. DNA for the CDR3: TGTGCCAGCAGCTCCGAGGCATCCTACGAGCAGTACTTC. J is TRBJ2-7 and V is TRBV7-2; D not certain. V was cut by 4 bases and J by 1 base, with 8 bases left in between. The CDR3 is 13 residues long. The germline CDR1 and CDR2 sequences are SGHTA and FQGNSA.

As regards this clonotype: A much larger clone is a single base away; this may be a read error. The rearrangement uses TRBV20-1 and TRBJ2-3; no clear D. The CDR3 is made up of 11 amino acids. Germline assignment: CDR1 DFQATT and CDR2 SNEGSKA (reference sequence). CDR3 bases: TGCAGTGCTAGCTCGGTAGATAAGCAGTATTTT. It translates to CSASSVDKQYF.

In its sample, this clonotype was seen many times. This chain uses TRBV18 with TRBJ2-2; no reliable D call. V dropped 0 bases and J dropped 1 base, with 9 bases sitting between them. Germline V gene data show CDR1 as KGHSH and CDR2 as LQKENI. There are 16 residues in the CDR3. The CDR3 reads CASSPPDLGNTGELFF. The CDR3 region has the DNA TGTGCCAGCTCACCACCAGACCTTGGGAACACCGGGGAGCTGTTTTTT.

This clonotype has at least ten counts. The gene calls are TRBV6-6 and TRBJ1-2; tentative D call: TRBD1 (5 bases). V was shortened by 7 bases and J by 7 bases, with 16 bases between the two germline ends. The germline V gene has CDR1 MNHNY and CDR2 SVGAGI (reference sequence). The CDR3 covers 13 residues. The CDR3 DNA is TGTGCCAGCACCCCGGGTAGGGGTGGTGGCTACACCTTC. Translation gives CASTPGRGGGYTF.

This clonotype was detected many times. The genes are TRBV7-2 and TRBJ1-3, with D hard to call. The V and J ends lost 1 base and 2 bases respectively, with 9 bases between them. This CDR3 region has 15 residues. Germline V CDR1 and CDR2: SGHTA, FQGNSA. DNA for the CDR3: TGTGCCAGCAGCTTAGGCCCAAACACTGGAAACACCATATATTTT. Its protein is CASSLGPNTGNTIYF. The full variable domain, with the rest looked up from reference TRBV7-2 and TRBJ1-3, is GAGVSQSPSNKVTEKGKDVELRCDPISGHTALYWYRQSLGQGLEFLIYFQGNSAPDKSGLPSDRFSAERTGGSVSTLTIQRTQQEDSAVYLCASSLGPNTGNTIYFGEGSWLTVV.

This clonotype occurred many times. V gene TRBV12-3 or TRBV12-4 combines with J gene TRBJ1-5; maybe TRBD1 (5 bases). With 2 bases removed from V and 5 bases from J, the gap between germline ends came to 13 bases. The CDR3 is 15 residues long. The CDR3 DNA reads TGTGCCAGCAGTTTAAGCGGGGGTGGGGATCAGCCCCAGCATTTT. Its protein is CASSLSGGGDQPQHF.

This clonotype was counted at least ten times. The chain couples TRBV18 to TRBJ2-2, with a tentative D call TRBD1 (6 bases). The CDR3 has 17 residues. Trimming pared 5 bases from V and 1 base from J, leaving 17 bases between. The germline CDR1 and CDR2 sequences are KGHSH and LQKENI. The CDR3 sequence: CASSTRTVAMNTGELFF. CDR3 sequence (DNA): TGTGCCAGCTCAACCCGGACAGTAGCCATGAACACCGGGGAGCTGTTTTTT.

In its sample, this clonotype was seen many times. V usage is TRBV12-3 or TRBV12-4 and J usage is TRBJ2-7, with a tentative D call TRBD1 (5 bases). Trimming left V 4 bases short and J 1 base short, with 17 bases between. This CDR3 contains 16 residues. Here the CDR3 reads CASSSYETAASYEQYF. The DNA for the CDR3 is TGTGCCAGCAGTTCCTACGAGACAGCTGCTTCCTACGAGCAGTACTTC.

This clonotype occurred many times. The V gene is TRBV5-1, the J gene TRBJ2-6, with D perhaps matching TRBD2 (6 bases). The CDR3 length is 15 residues. V lost 4 bases and J lost 2, with 10 bases in between. Germline values: CDR1 SGHRS, CDR2 YFSETQ. Here the CDR3 reads CASSPPGAGANVLTF. CDR3 nucleotide sequence: TGCGCCAGCAGCCCGCCGGGGGCTGGGGCCAACGTCCTGACTTTC.

This clonotype came up many times. The chain links TRBV19 to TRBJ1-1; 8 bases are shared with TRBD1. This CDR3 comprises 16 residues. From germline, CDR1 is LNHDA and CDR2 SQIVND (reference sequence). Trimming removed 3 bases from V and 5 bases from J; junction bases left unmatched: 11. CDR3: CASSIARTGLLTEAFF. The CDR3 bases are TGTGCCAGTAGTATTGCCCGGACAGGGCTGTTAACTGAAGCTTTCTTT.

This clonotype was picked up many times. V and J are TRBV7-2 and TRBJ2-5; 12 nucleotides align to TRBD2. The CDR3 consists of 17 residues. The germline V gene encodes CDR1 SGHTA and CDR2 FQGNSA. Losses at the gene ends were 1 base for V and 2 bases for J; bases not matched to a gene: 5. CDR3 sequence (DNA): TGTGCCAGCAGCTTAGTCCTAGCGGGGGGGCGGCAAGAGACCCAGTACTTC. It specifies CASSLVLAGGRQETQYF.

This clonotype has ten or more counts. The rearrangement uses TRBV6-5 and TRBJ2-2; D remains ambiguous. From germline, CDR1 is MNHEY and CDR2 SVGAGI. With 2 bases removed from V and 0 bases from J, the gap between germline ends came to 4 bases. This CDR3 spans 14 amino acids. CDR3 DNA: TGTGCCAGCAGTTACCTACCGAACACCGGGGAGCTGTTTTTT. This codes for CASSYLPNTGELFF.

This clonotype was counted ten times or more. Here the CDR3 reads CASSPGPPNYGYTF. The CDR3, as DNA: TGTGCCAGCAGCCCAGGGCCCCCTAACTATGGCTACACCTTC. The chain recombines TRBV12-3 or TRBV12-4 with TRBJ1-2; D is possibly TRBD1 (5 bases). CDR3 length: 14 residues. Deletions cut 6 bases from V and 0 bases from J, with 11 bases between.

This clonotype appeared many times. V usage is TRBV20-1 and J usage is TRBJ1-5; the D gene is possibly TRBD1 (5 bases). CDR1 is DFQATT, CDR2 SNEGSKA, per germline (reference sequence). The CDR3 runs 13 residues. Trimming removed 3 bases from V and 4 bases from J, with 10 bases in between. CDR3 DNA: TGCAGTGCTAGCAAGGGACCGAATCAGCCCCAGCATTTT. As protein: CSASKGPNQPQHF.

This clonotype was observed many times. The V call is TRBV5-4, the J call TRBJ1-2, with 8 bases identical to TRBD1. In germline, CDR1 is SGHNT, CDR2 YYREEE (reference sequence). The CDR3 loop spans 15 amino acids. Germline trimming cut 0 bases from V and 6 bases from J; bases unmatched to any gene: 7. CDR3 DNA: TGTGCCAGCAGCTTGGCCTTGGACAGGGATCATGGCTACACCTTC. Its translation is CASSLALDRDHGYTF.

This clonotype was seen a handful of times. The chain recombines TRBV6-1 with TRBJ2-1; 11 bases fit TRBD2. Germline assignment: CDR1 MNHNS and CDR2 SASEGT. The CDR3 is 14 residues long. Trimming took 7 bases from V and 8 from J; bases not matched to a gene: 7. Here the CDR3 reads CASIETSGAYEQFF. Written as DNA, the CDR3 is TGTGCCAGCATAGAGACTAGCGGGGCCTATGAGCAGTTCTTC.

Concerning this clonotype itself: A single base separates this from a much larger clone, so it may be a read error. The missing conserved phenylalanine or tryptophan at the end of this CDR3 makes a read error likely. The chain couples TRBV12-3 or TRBV12-4 to TRBJ2-5; D is unresolved. The CDR3 runs to 12 residues. The V end lost 5 bases, the J end lost 3 bases, and 7 bases lay between the germline ends. The CDR3 coding sequence is TGTGCCAGCAGTATCGTTAAAGAGACCCAGTACTAC. Its translation is CASSIVKETQYY.

This clonotype came up many times. DNA for the CDR3: TGCAGTGCAATACACACAGGTGAGGACAATGAGCAGTTCTTC. Translation: CSAIHTGEDNEQFF. The chain is built from TRBV20-1 and TRBJ2-1; weak D call: TRBD1 (5 bases). Per germline, CDR1 DFQATT and CDR2 SNEGSKA (reference sequence). The CDR3 is made up of 14 amino acids. Trimming stripped 6 bases from V and 5 bases from J, with 17 bases between.